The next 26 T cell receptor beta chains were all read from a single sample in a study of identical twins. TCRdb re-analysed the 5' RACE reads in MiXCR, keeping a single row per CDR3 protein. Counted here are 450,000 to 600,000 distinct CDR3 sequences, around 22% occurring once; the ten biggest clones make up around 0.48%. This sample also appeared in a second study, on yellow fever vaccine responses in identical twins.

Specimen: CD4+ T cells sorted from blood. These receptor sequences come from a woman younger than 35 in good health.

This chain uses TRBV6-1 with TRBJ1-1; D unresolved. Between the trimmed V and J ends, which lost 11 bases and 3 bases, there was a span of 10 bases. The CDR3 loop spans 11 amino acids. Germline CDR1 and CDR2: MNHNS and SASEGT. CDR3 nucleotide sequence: TGTGCCCACTATGGGGACACTGAAGCTTTCTTT. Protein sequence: CAHYGDTEAFF.

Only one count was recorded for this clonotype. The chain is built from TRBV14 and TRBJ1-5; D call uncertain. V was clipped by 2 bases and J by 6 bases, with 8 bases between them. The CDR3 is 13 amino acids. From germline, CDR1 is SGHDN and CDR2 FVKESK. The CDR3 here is CASSQNHGQPQHF. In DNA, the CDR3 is TGTGCCAGCAGCCAAAACCACGGTCAGCCCCAGCATTTT.

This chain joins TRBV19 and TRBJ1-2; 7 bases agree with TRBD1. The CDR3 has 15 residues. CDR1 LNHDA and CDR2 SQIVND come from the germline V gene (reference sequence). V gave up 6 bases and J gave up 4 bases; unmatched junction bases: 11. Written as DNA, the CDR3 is TGTGCCAGTAGAGCCGGGACAGAGCCTTTCTATGGCTACACCTTC. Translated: CASRAGTEPFYGYTF.

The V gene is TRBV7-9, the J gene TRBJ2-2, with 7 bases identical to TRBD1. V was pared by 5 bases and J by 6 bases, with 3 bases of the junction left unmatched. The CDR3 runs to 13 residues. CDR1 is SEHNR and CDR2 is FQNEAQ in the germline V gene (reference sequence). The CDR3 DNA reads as TGTGCCAGCAGCCGACAGGGTGCCGGGGAGCTGTTTTTT. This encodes CASSRQGAGELFF.

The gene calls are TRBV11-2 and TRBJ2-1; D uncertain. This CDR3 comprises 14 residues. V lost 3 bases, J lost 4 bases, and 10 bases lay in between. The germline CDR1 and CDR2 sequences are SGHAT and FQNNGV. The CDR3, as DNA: TGTGCCAGCAGCTTCATGGCTAATTACAATGAGCAGTTCTTC. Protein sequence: CASSFMANYNEQFF.

The CDR3 nucleotides read TGTGCCAGCAGCAACACACGAACCTATGGCTACACCTTC. Translation: CASSNTRTYGYTF. This sequence joins TRBV9 and TRBJ1-2; D is uncertain. Looked up from germline, CDR1 is SGDLS and CDR2 is YYNGEE. The CDR3 contains 13 residues. Trimming stripped 4 bases from V and 4 bases from J, with 11 bases between.

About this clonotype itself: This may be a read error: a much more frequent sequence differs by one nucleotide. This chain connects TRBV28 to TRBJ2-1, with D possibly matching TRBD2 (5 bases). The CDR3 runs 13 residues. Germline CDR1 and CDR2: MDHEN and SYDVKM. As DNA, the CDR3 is TGTGCCAGCAGAAGCGGCTCTTACAATGAGAAGTTCTTC. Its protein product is CASRSGSYNEKFF.

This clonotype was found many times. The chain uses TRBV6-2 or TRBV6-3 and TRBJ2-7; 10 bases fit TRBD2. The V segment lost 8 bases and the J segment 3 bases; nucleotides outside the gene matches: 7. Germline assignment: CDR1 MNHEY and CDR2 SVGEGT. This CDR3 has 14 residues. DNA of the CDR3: TGTGCCAGCGGAATTACTAGCGGGGTCTACGAGCAGTACTTC. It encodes CASGITSGVYEQYF.

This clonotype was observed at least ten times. The CDR3 here is CASSPDIYNEQFF. As DNA, the CDR3 is TGTGCCAGCAGCCCCGACATTTACAATGAGCAGTTCTTC. The V gene is TRBV7-7, the J gene TRBJ2-1, with D unresolved. CDR1 SSHAT and CDR2 FNYEAQ come from the germline V gene (reference sequence). V was shortened by 5 bases and J by 4 bases, with 9 bases between the two germline ends. The CDR3 spans 13 residues. The entire variable domain, with the rest obtained from reference TRBV7-7 and TRBJ2-1, is as follows: GAGVSQSPRYKVTKRGQDVTLRCDPISSHATLYWYQQALGQGPEFLTYFNYEAQPDKSGLPSDRFSAERPEGSISTLTIQRTEQRDSAMYRCASSPDIYNEQFFGPGTRLTVL.

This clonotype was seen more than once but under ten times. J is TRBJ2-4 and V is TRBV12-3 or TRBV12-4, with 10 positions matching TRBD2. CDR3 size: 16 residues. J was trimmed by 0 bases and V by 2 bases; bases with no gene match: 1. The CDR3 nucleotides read TGTGCCAGCAGTTTAACTAGCGGGGTAGCCAAAAACATTCAGTACTTC. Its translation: CASSLTSGVAKNIQYF.

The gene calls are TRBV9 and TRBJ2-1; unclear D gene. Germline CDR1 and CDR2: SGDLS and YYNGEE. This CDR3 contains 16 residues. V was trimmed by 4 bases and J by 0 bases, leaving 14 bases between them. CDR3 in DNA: TGTGCCAGCAGCCCCCCTAACCCGAGCTCCTACAATGAGCAGTTCTTC. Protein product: CASSPPNPSSYNEQFF.

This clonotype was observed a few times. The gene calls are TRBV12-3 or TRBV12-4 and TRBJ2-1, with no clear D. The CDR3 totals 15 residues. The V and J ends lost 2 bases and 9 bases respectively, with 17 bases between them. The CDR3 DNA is TGTGCCAGCAGTTTAAACCTCCCCGGCATTGGTGAGCAGTTCTTC. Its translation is CASSLNLPGIGEQFF.

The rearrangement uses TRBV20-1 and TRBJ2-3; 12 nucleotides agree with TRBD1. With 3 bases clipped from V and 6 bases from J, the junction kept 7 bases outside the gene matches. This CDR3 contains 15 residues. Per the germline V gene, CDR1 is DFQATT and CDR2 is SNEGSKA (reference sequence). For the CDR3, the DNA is TGCAGTGCTAGGGTCCGGGACAGGGGGCAGGATACGCAGTATTTT. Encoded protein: CSARVRDRGQDTQYF.

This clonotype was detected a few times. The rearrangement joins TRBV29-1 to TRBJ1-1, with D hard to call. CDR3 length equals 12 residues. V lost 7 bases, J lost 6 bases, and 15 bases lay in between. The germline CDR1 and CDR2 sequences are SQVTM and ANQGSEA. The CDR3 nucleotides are TGCAGCGGCGTCCGACTGAGCTCTGAAGCTTTCTTT. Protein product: CSGVRLSSEAFF.

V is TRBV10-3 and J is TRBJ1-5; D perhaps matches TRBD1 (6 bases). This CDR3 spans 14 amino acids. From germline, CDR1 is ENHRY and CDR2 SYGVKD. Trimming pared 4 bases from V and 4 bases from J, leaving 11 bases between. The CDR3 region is CAISVEGGNQPQHF. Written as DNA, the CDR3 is TGTGCCATCAGTGTGGAGGGGGGAAATCAGCCCCAGCATTTT.

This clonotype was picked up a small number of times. CDR3 loop: CASSHPGVDNEQFF. As DNA, the CDR3 is TGCGCCAGCAGCCACCCTGGGGTGGACAATGAGCAGTTCTTC. V gene TRBV4-1 combines with J gene TRBJ2-1, with unresolved D. With 3 bases removed from V and 5 bases from J, the gap between germline ends came to 11 bases. Germline loops: CDR1 MGHRA, CDR2 YSYEKL. The CDR3 totals 14 residues.

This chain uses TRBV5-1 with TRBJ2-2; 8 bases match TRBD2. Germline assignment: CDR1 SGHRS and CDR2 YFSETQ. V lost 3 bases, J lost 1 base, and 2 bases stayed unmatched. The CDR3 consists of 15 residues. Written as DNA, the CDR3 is TGCGCCAGCAGCTCGGGACTAGTGAACACCGGGGAGCTGTTTTTT. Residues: CASSSGLVNTGELFF.

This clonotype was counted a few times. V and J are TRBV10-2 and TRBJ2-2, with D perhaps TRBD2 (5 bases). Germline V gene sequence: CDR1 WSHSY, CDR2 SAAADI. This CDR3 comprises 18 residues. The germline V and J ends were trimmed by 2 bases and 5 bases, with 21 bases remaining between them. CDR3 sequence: CASSEPTFLKLGTGELFF. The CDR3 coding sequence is TGCGCCAGCAGTGAGCCGACGTTCTTAAAACTAGGGACCGGGGAGCTGTTTTTT.

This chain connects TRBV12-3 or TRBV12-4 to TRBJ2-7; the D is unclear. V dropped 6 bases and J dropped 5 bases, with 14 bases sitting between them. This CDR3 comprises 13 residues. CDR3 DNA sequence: TGTGCCAGCAGCCCAACGGTGGCGGACGAGCAGTACGTC. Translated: CASSPTVADEQYV.

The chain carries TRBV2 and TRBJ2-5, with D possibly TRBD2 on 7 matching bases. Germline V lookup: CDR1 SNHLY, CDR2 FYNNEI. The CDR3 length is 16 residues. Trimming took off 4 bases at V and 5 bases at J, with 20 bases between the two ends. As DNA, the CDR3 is TGTGCCAGCAGTGTCCGGGGGGCAGGCCGGTTGGAGACCCAGTACTTC. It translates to CASSVRGAGRLETQYF.

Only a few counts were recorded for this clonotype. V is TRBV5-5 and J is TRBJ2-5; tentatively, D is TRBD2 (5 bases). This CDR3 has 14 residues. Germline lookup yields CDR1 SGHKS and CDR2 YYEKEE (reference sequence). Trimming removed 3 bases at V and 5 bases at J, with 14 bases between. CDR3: CASSSTTRVETQYF. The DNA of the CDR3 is TGTGCCAGCAGCTCGACAACTAGGGTGGAGACCCAGTACTTC. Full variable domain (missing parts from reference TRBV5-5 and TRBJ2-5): DAGVTQSPTHLIKTRGQQVTLRCSPISGHKSVSWYQQVLGQGPQFIFQYYEKEERGRGNFPDRFSARQFPNYSSELNVNALLLGDSALYLCASSSTTRVETQYFGPGTRLLVL.

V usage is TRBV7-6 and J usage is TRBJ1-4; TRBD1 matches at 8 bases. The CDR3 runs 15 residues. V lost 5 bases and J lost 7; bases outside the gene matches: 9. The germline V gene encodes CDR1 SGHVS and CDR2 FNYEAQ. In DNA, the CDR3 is TGTGCCAGCAGCACAGGGCAGGGGGCATTTGAAAAACTGTTTTTT. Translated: CASSTGQGAFEKLFF. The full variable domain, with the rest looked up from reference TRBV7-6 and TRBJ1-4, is GAGVSQSPRYKVTKRGQDVALRCDPISGHVSLYWYRQALGQGPEFLTYFNYEAQQDKSGLPNDRFSAERPEGSISTLTIQRTEQRDSAMYRCASSTGQGAFEKLFFGSGTQLSVL.

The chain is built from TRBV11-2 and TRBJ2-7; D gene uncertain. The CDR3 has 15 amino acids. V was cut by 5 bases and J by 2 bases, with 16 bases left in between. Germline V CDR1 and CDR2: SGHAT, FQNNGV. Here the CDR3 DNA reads TGTGCCAGCAGCGCCCAAGCCCTTAATACCTACGAGCAGTACTTC. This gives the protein CASSAQALNTYEQYF.

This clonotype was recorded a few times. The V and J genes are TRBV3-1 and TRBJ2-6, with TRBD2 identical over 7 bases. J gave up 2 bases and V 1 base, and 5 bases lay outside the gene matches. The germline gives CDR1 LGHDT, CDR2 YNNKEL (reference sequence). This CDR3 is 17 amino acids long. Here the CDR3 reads CASSQGAGIPGANVLTF. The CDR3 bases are TGTGCCAGCAGCCAAGGAGCGGGGATCCCTGGGGCCAACGTCCTGACTTTC. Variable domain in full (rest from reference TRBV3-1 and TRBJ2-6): DTAVSQTPKYLVTQMGNDKSIKCEQNLGHDTMYWYKQDSKKFLKIMFSYNNKELIINETVPNRFSPKSPDKAHLNLHINSLELGDSAVYFCASSQGAGIPGANVLTFGAGSRLTVL.

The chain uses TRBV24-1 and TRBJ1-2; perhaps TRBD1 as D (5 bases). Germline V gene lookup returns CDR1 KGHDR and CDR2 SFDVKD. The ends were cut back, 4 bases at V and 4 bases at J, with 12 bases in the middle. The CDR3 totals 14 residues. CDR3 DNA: TGTGCCACCAGTGAAACCCGGGACTCCTATGGCTACACCTTC. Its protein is CATSETRDSYGYTF.

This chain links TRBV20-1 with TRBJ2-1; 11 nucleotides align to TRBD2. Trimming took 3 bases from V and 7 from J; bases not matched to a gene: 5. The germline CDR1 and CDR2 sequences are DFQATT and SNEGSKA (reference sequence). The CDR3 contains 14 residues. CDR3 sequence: CSASELAGGNEQFF. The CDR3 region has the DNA TGCAGTGCTAGCGAGCTAGCGGGAGGAAATGAGCAGTTCTTC.